Sequencing of this T cell receptor (beta chain) was carried out in a study of CXCR3-negative and CXCR3-positive naive CD8 T cells. A note on this clonotype: Its antigen is still unknown.

Study-wide results and caveats: The naive subsets expressed comparable surface CD5, and the authors inferred TCR strength from TRB CDR3 properties. Naive cells used TRBV-TRBJ genes in much the same way whether CXCR3-negative or CXCR3-positive; memory cells did not. CXCR3-positive naive cells carried more hydrophobic TRB CDR3s than CXCR3-negative naive cells did. The study found comparably high diversity in both naive subsets and much lower diversity in memory CD8+ cells.

UMI-labeled 5' RACE TRB cDNA libraries were prepared from the cells. TCRdb re-called the 5' RACE reads and catalogs CDR3 proteins one per entry, DNA excluded. Its table records some 140,000 distinct CDR3 sequences. CDR3 length: 15 residues. Germline-derived CDR1 and CDR2 are MDHEN and SYDVKM. The source material was naive CXCR3+ CD8+ T cells from blood. Subset meaning: CD45RO-CCR7+CD27+CD95- naive CD8+ T cells expressing CXCR3 (TNR3+). The receptor's source is a human donor in good health. Some clones in this sample may be carry-over from other donors' samples. V gene TRBV28 combines with J gene TRBJ2-3; TCRdb indicates TRBD1, and absent DNA this call remains unverified. This CDR3 reads CASSSGADATDTQYF.